The rows below give T cell receptor beta chains drawn from one sample of a study of blood T cell repertoires in COVID-19. Profiled with immunoSEQ multiplex PCR; TCRdb holds only in-frame clones, not every one. The sample has roughly 250,000 clones, about 90% seen once; the top ten hold around 0.8%. Sequencing was carried out using PBMCs or T cells enriched from blood (not recorded which). The receptors stem from a man aged 45-60 years who had been exposed to COVID-19. Both conserved end residues are part of each CDR3. The D gene is left open where the match is weak. Expanded clones get a size class; other rows say once, few or many, or leave the size out.

v_call	d_call	clone_size	j_call	cdr3_aa	cdr3_nt
TRBV9	NA	NA	TRBJ1-2	CASSVDRSYGYTF	TGTGCCAGCAGTGTTGACAGGAGCTATGGCTACACCTTC
TRBV10-1	NA	NA	TRBJ2-1	CASSEVGGLYNEQFF	TGCGCCAGCAGTGAGGTGGGAGGACTCTACAATGAGCAGTTCTTC
TRBV29-1	NA	NA	TRBJ2-1	CSVGASYHYNEQFF	TGCAGCGTTGGGGCTAGCTACCACTACAATGAGCAGTTCTTC
TRBV2	TRBD1	NA	TRBJ1-1	CASTPLTGTGTEAFF	TGTGCCAGCACCCCCCTGACAGGGACGGGCACTGAAGCTTTCTTT
TRBV5-4	NA	NA	TRBJ2-7	CASSSWGGQYEQYF	TGTGCCAGCAGCTCTTGGGGGGGGCAATACGAGCAGTACTTC
TRBV7-6	TRBD1	NA	TRBJ1-5	CASSLAQGQGGQPQHF	TGTGCCAGCAGCTTAGCCCAAGGACAGGGTGGGCAGCCCCAGCATTTT
TRBV5-1	TRBD2	NA	TRBJ2-3	CASSLDAGGTDTQYF	TGCGCCAGCAGCTTGGATGCGGGGGGGACGGATACGCAGTATTTT
TRBV2	NA	NA	TRBJ1-4	CASSGGLYNEKLFF	TGTGCCAGCAGTGGGGGGCTATATAATGAAAAACTGTTTTTT
TRBV6-5	NA	NA	TRBJ1-5	CASTPGNQPQHF	TGTGCCAGCACCCCAGGGAATCAGCCCCAGCATTTT
TRBV5-4	NA	NA	TRBJ1-2	CASSLRIQGSYGYTF	TGTGCCAGCAGCTTAAGAATTCAGGGATCCTATGGCTACACCTTC
TRBV7-3	NA	once	TRBJ1-1	CASRSDPYGTEAFF	TGTGCCAGCCGATCCGATCCCTACGGCACTGAAGCTTTCTTT
TRBV6-5	TRBD2	NA	TRBJ2-2	CASSPWTSGRELFF	TGTGCCAGCAGTCCCTGGACTAGCGGGAGGGAGCTGTTTTTT
TRBV28	TRBD1	NA	TRBJ2-6	CASSLGKQGPLSNVLTF	TGTGCCAGCAGTTTGGGAAAACAGGGGCCCCTTTCCAACGTCCTGACTTTC
TRBV5-5	TRBD1	NA	TRBJ2-7	CASSTGPGQSYEQYF	TGTGCCAGCAGCACCGGTCCGGGACAGAGCTACGAGCAGTACTTC
TRBV10-3	NA	NA	TRBJ1-1	CAISETGQNTEAFF	TGTGCCATCAGTGAAACGGGACAGAACACTGAAGCTTTCTTT
TRBV27	TRBD1	NA	TRBJ2-6	CASSPTGTGFERGANVLTF	TGTGCCAGCAGCCCCACCGGGACAGGGTTTGAGAGGGGGGCCAACGTCCTGACTTTC
TRBV5-1	NA	NA	TRBJ2-2	CASSPDAYANTGELFF	TGCGCCAGCAGCCCAGATGCTTATGCGAACACCGGGGAGCTGTTTTTT
TRBV18	TRBD2	NA	TRBJ2-5	CASSPPGGKETQYF	TGTGCCAGCTCACCACCGGGAGGGAAAGAGACCCAGTACTTC
TRBV6-5	NA	NA	TRBJ1-1	CASSTVLNTEAFF	TGTGCCAGCAGTACGGTACTTAACACTGAAGCTTTCTTT
TRBV6-5	TRBD1	once	TRBJ1-4	CASSYQSTGTNEKLFF	TGTGCCAGCAGTTACCAATCGACAGGGACTAATGAAAAACTGTTTTTT
TRBV30	TRBD1	NA	TRBJ1-2	CACKTGDNYGYTF	TGTGCCTGCAAAACAGGGGACAACTATGGCTACACCTTC
TRBV5-1	NA	NA	TRBJ1-3	CASSLYGSATGNTIYF	TGCGCCAGCAGCCTATACGGGTCTGCCACGGGAAACACCATATATTTT
TRBV11-3	NA	NA	TRBJ1-2	CASSPGHSYGYTF	TGTGCCAGCAGCCCGGGACACAGCTATGGCTACACCTTC